A selection of T cell receptor beta chains follows, all from one sample in a study of shared clonotypes between healthy human individuals. Assay: immunoSEQ multiplex PCR; the TCRdb copy retains only in-frame clones and omits some. The table records a few million clones, just over 90% of them present only once. The sample consisted of naive CD8+ T cells from PBMCs. The receptors were sampled from a man between 18 and 29 years old in good health. Some clones in this sample may be carry-over from other donors' samples. Both conserved end residues are part of each CDR3. The D gene is left open where the match is weak. The size of a clone is reported for some rows only, either as once, few or many, or as a class for expanded clones.

j_call: TRBJ2-7
d_call: NA
clone_size: NA
v_call: TRBV5-4
cdr3_aa: CASSASQADYEQYF
cdr3_nt: TGTGCCAGCAGCGCAAGCCAGGCGGACTACGAGCAGTACTTC

j_call: TRBJ2-7
d_call: TRBD1
clone_size: NA
v_call: TRBV6-6
cdr3_aa: CAVQGAGEQYF
cdr3_nt: TGTGCCGTGCAGGGGGCCGGCGAGCAGTACTTC

j_call: TRBJ2-3
d_call: TRBD1
clone_size: NA
v_call: TRBV14
cdr3_aa: CASSQSGQGDTQYF
cdr3_nt: TGTGCCAGCAGCCAAAGCGGACAGGGAGATACGCAGTATTTT

j_call: TRBJ2-7
d_call: TRBD2
clone_size: NA
v_call: TRBV15
cdr3_aa: CATSRDLVGAGFLYEQYF
cdr3_nt: TGTGCCACCAGCAGAGATCTTGTGGGAGCGGGATTCCTCTACGAGCAGTACTTC

j_call: TRBJ2-1
d_call: NA
clone_size: NA
v_call: TRBV28
cdr3_aa: CASRKGLSRINEQFF
cdr3_nt: TGTGCCAGCAGGAAAGGTCTCTCGAGGATCAATGAGCAGTTCTTC

j_call: TRBJ1-3
d_call: NA
clone_size: NA
v_call: TRBV9
cdr3_aa: CASSVVAGPGNTIYF
cdr3_nt: TGTGCCAGCAGCGTAGTGGCAGGGCCTGGAAACACCATATATTTT

j_call: TRBJ1-1
d_call: NA
clone_size: NA
v_call: TRBV6-6
cdr3_aa: CASSYPGRDTEAFF
cdr3_nt: TGTGCCAGCAGTTACCCGGGCCGGGACACTGAAGCTTTCTTT

j_call: TRBJ2-1
d_call: NA
clone_size: NA
v_call: TRBV27
cdr3_aa: CASSPSGWDEQFF
cdr3_nt: TGTGCCAGCAGCCCGAGCGGGTGGGATGAGCAGTTCTTC

j_call: TRBJ2-1
d_call: TRBD2
clone_size: NA
v_call: TRBV19
cdr3_aa: CASIASGSANEQFF
cdr3_nt: TGTGCCAGTATAGCTAGCGGGAGTGCCAATGAGCAGTTCTTC

j_call: TRBJ2-7
d_call: NA
clone_size: NA
v_call: TRBV18
cdr3_aa: CASSQGSKPGEQYF
cdr3_nt: TGTGCCAGCTCACAGGGGTCGAAACCCGGCGAGCAGTACTTC

j_call: TRBJ2-3
d_call: TRBD2
clone_size: NA
v_call: TRBV29-1
cdr3_aa: CSARAGGTQYF
cdr3_nt: TGCAGCGCCCGAGCGGGAGGTACGCAGTATTTT

j_call: TRBJ2-3
d_call: TRBD2
clone_size: NA
v_call: TRBV19
cdr3_aa: CATNLAGAQADTQYF
cdr3_nt: TGTGCCACCAACTTAGCGGGAGCACAGGCAGATACGCAGTATTTT

j_call: TRBJ1-2
d_call: NA
clone_size: NA
v_call: TRBV7-9
cdr3_aa: CASSKPVLKQAQDGYTF
cdr3_nt: TGTGCCAGCAGCAAACCGGTGCTCAAACAGGCTCAGGATGGCTACACCTTC

j_call: TRBJ2-5
d_call: TRBD1
clone_size: NA
v_call: TRBV5-4
cdr3_aa: CASSPLRDRLLAQYF
cdr3_nt: TGTGCCAGCAGCCCGCTGAGGGACAGGTTGCTGGCCCAGTACTTC

j_call: TRBJ2-7
d_call: NA
clone_size: NA
v_call: TRBV7-2
cdr3_aa: CASTPPGGYEQYF
cdr3_nt: TGTGCCAGCACCCCCCCTGGGGGGTACGAGCAGTACTTC

j_call: TRBJ2-5
d_call: TRBD1
clone_size: NA
v_call: TRBV15
cdr3_aa: CATDSGTGGADQETQYF
cdr3_nt: TGTGCCACCGACTCCGGGACAGGGGGCGCGGACCAAGAGACCCAGTACTTC

j_call: TRBJ2-2
d_call: NA
clone_size: NA
v_call: TRBV6-5
cdr3_aa: CASRWTFAGELFF
cdr3_nt: TGTGCCAGCAGGTGGACCTTCGCCGGGGAGCTGTTTTTT

j_call: TRBJ2-2
d_call: TRBD1
clone_size: NA
v_call: TRBV9
cdr3_aa: CASSVGQGKDIGELFF
cdr3_nt: TGTGCCAGCAGCGTAGGACAGGGAAAGGATATCGGGGAGCTGTTTTTT

j_call: TRBJ1-2
d_call: NA
clone_size: NA
v_call: TRBV28
cdr3_aa: CASSRPTGRSNYGYTF
cdr3_nt: TGTGCCAGCAGTCGCCCGACAGGCCGGTCTAACTATGGCTACACCTTC

j_call: TRBJ2-7
d_call: TRBD2
clone_size: NA
v_call: TRBV27
cdr3_aa: CASSFLAGNGEQYF
cdr3_nt: TGTGCCAGCAGTTTTTTAGCGGGAAATGGCGAGCAGTACTTC

j_call: TRBJ2-3
d_call: NA
clone_size: NA
v_call: TRBV9
cdr3_aa: CASSDGTASTDTQYF
cdr3_nt: TGTGCCAGCAGCGATGGGACGGCTAGCACAGATACGCAGTATTTT

j_call: TRBJ2-5
d_call: NA
clone_size: NA
v_call: TRBV27
cdr3_aa: CASSWRGFRETQYF
cdr3_nt: TGTGCCAGCAGTTGGAGGGGGTTTCGCGAGACCCAGTACTTC

j_call: TRBJ1-4
d_call: NA
clone_size: NA
v_call: TRBV27
cdr3_aa: CASSLLPTRGGEKLFF
cdr3_nt: TGTGCCAGCAGTTTACTACCCACCAGGGGCGGCGAAAAACTGTTTTTT

j_call: TRBJ1-1
d_call: TRBD1
clone_size: NA
v_call: TRBV28
cdr3_aa: CASRRQGAGGTEAFF
cdr3_nt: TGTGCCAGCAGACGACAGGGGGCCGGGGGCACTGAAGCTTTCTTT

j_call: TRBJ2-1
d_call: TRBD2
clone_size: NA
v_call: TRBV27
cdr3_aa: CASTYYLAGGPGNEQFF
cdr3_nt: TGTGCCAGCACTTATTACTTAGCGGGAGGGCCGGGCAATGAGCAGTTCTTC

j_call: TRBJ2-2
d_call: NA
clone_size: NA
v_call: TRBV27
cdr3_aa: CASSSDMETGELFF
cdr3_nt: TGTGCCAGCAGCTCGGACATGGAGACCGGGGAGCTGTTTTTT

j_call: TRBJ2-7
d_call: NA
clone_size: once
v_call: TRBV5-4
cdr3_aa: CASSHGYEQYF
cdr3_nt: TGTGCCAGCAGCCATGGTTACGAGCAGTACTTC

j_call: TRBJ2-6
d_call: NA
clone_size: NA
v_call: TRBV7-3
cdr3_aa: CASSEIGGSSGANVLTF
cdr3_nt: TGTGCCAGCAGCGAAATCGGGGGCAGCTCTGGGGCCAACGTCCTGACTTTC

j_call: TRBJ2-2
d_call: TRBD1
clone_size: NA
v_call: TRBV6-5
cdr3_aa: CASSPGQGMRELFF
cdr3_nt: TGTGCCAGCAGCCCGGGACAGGGGATGCGGGAGCTGTTTTTT